A selection of T cell receptor beta chains follows, all from one sample in a study of long-term antiretroviral therapy in people with HIV. Using immunoSEQ multiplex PCR, the repertoire was profiled, and TCRdb retains in-frame clones only, with some absent. The sample consists of 25,000 to 30,000 clones, 86% of them appearing once. The sequences come from unsorted PBMCs, collected 0.8 years after starting antiretroviral therapy. The source is a woman aged 30 to 39 with HIV. The CDR3 runs from the conserved cysteine through the conserved F or W. D genes are given only for firm matches. A clone size is listed for some rows: how often the clone was seen (once, few, many), or a class if it is expanded.

CDR3nt: TGTGCCAGTAGTATATCGACGGGGGACTATGGCTACACCTTC; CDR3aa: CASSISTGDYGYTF; d_gene: .; abundance: once; j_gene: TRBJ1-2; v_gene: TRBV19
CDR3nt: TGTGCCAGCAGCCGGCCGCCAGATACGCAGTATTTT; CDR3aa: CASSRPPDTQYF; d_gene: .; abundance: .; j_gene: TRBJ2-3; v_gene: TRBV27
CDR3nt: TGTGCCAGCAGCCAAATAGCGCAGCGTCCAGCCTATGGCTACACCTTC; CDR3aa: CASSQIAQRPAYGYTF; d_gene: .; abundance: once; j_gene: TRBJ1-2; v_gene: TRBV4-2
CDR3nt: TGTGCCAGCAGCTTGGTTGGGTGGGCTACCACCTTC; CDR3aa: CASSLVGWATTF; d_gene: .; abundance: once; j_gene: TRBJ1-2; v_gene: TRBV5-5
CDR3nt: TGCGCCAGCAGGTCAGGGGTGAACACTGAAGCTTTCTTT; CDR3aa: CASRSGVNTEAFF; d_gene: .; abundance: .; j_gene: TRBJ1-1; v_gene: TRBV10-2
CDR3nt: TGTGCCAGCAGTGAAGTTGGGACGGCAACTGGAAACACCATATATTTT; CDR3aa: CASSEVGTATGNTIYF; d_gene: .; abundance: few; j_gene: TRBJ1-3; v_gene: TRBV6-1
CDR3nt: TGTGCCAGCAGTGAACAGGGGAGAAACAATGAGCAGTTCTTC; CDR3aa: CASSEQGRNNEQFF; d_gene: .; abundance: .; j_gene: TRBJ2-1; v_gene: TRBV25-1
CDR3nt: TGTGCCAGCAGGGCGGGGGTCGTCTCCTACGAGCAGTACTTC; CDR3aa: CASRAGVVSYEQYF; d_gene: TRBD2; abundance: .; j_gene: TRBJ2-7; v_gene: TRBV6-1
CDR3nt: TGCGCCAGCAAATGGACAGATAACACTGAAGCTTTCTTT; CDR3aa: CASKWTDNTEAFF; d_gene: .; abundance: .; j_gene: TRBJ1-1; v_gene: TRBV5-1
CDR3nt: TGTGCCAGCAGGCCCCTAGCGGGGGGAAGCGGGGAGCTGTTTTTT; CDR3aa: CASRPLAGGSGELFF; d_gene: TRBD2; abundance: .; j_gene: TRBJ2-2; v_gene: TRBV6-6